The source of this T cell receptor (beta chain) is a study of neoadjuvant nivolumab and ipilimumab in lung cancer. From germline, CDR1 is GTSNPN and CDR2 SVGIG (reference sequence). V was trimmed by 2 bases and J by 0 bases, leaving 17 bases between them. The CDR3 is made up of 17 amino acids. Findings and caveats of the study: TCR receptors were sequenced in few samples.

TCRdb's table, derived via immunoSEQ multiplex PCR, lists solely in-frame clones and lacks some. Among 15,000 to 20,000 clones listed, roughly four fifths were seen once. This clone was seen a single time. Its antigen remains unknown. This specimen was tumor tissue, taken after neoadjuvant nivolumab, alone or with ipilimumab, at or shortly before surgery. The receptor's source is an adult with non-small cell lung cancer. V usage is TRBV30 and J usage is TRBJ1-5; D may be TRBD1 (6 bases). The CDR3 reads CAWSPSGQIISNQPQHF. The CDR3 bases are TGTGCCTGGAGTCCTTCTGGACAGATAATTAGCAATCAGCCCCAGCATTTT.